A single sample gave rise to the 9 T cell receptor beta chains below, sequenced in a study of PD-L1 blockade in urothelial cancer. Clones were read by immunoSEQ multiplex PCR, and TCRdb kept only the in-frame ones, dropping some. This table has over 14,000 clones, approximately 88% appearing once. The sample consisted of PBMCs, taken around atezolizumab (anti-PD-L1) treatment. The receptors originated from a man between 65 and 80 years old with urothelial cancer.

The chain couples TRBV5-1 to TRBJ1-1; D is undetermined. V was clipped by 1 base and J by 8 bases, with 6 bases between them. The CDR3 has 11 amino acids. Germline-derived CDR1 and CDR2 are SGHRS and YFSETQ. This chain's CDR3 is CASSLTGEAFF. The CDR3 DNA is TGCGCCAGCAGCTTGACGGGAGAAGCTTTCTTT.

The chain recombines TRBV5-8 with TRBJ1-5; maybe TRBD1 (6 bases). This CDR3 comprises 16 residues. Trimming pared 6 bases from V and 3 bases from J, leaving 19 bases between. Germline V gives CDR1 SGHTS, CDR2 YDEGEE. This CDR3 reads CASNWGGPLSNQPQHF. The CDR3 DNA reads TGTGCCAGCAACTGGGGGGGGCCCCTTTCCAATCAGCCCCAGCATTTT.

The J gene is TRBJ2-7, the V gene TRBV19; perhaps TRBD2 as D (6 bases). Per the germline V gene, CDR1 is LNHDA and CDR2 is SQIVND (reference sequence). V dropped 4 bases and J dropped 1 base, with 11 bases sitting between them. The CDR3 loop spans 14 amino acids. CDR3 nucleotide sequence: TGTGCCAGTAGTAACAACGCGGGATCCTACGAGCAGTACTTC. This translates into CASSNNAGSYEQYF.

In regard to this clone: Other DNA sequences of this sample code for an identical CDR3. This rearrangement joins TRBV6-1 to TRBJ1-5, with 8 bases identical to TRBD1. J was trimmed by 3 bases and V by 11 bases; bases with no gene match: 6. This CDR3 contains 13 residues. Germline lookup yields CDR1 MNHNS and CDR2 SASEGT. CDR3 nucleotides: TGTGCCGGACAGGGATCGGTCAATCAGCCCCAGCATTTT. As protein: CAGQGSVNQPQHF.

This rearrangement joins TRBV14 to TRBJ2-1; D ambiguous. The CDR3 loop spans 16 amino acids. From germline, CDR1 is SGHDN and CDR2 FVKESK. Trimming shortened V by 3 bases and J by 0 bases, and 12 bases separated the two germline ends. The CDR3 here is CASSHFSEPSYNEQFF. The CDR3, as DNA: TGTGCCAGCAGCCACTTCAGTGAACCCTCCTACAATGAGCAGTTCTTC.

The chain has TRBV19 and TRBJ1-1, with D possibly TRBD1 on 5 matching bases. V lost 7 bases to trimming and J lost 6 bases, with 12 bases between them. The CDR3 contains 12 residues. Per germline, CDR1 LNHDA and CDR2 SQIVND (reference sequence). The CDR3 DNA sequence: TGTGCCAGTACCCCGGGAGGGGCTGAAGCTTTCTTT. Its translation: CASTPGGAEAFF.

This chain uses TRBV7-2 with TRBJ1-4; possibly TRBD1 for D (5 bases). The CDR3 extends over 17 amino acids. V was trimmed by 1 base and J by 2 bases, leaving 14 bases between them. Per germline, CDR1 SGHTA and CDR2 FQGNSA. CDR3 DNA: TGTGCCAGCAGCTTAGACAGGAGCTTTTCTACTAATGAAAAACTGTTTTTT. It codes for CASSLDRSFSTNEKLFF.

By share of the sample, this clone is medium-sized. CDR3 sequence: CASSRYGTGGKNEQFF. CDR3 nucleotides: TGCGCCAGCAGCCGCTACGGGACAGGGGGAAAGAATGAGCAGTTCTTC. The chain joins TRBV4-1 to TRBJ2-1; 11 nucleotides agree with TRBD1. The CDR3 is 16 amino acids. Losses at the gene ends were 4 bases for V and 7 bases for J; bases not matched to a gene: 9. From germline, CDR1 is MGHRA and CDR2 YSYEKL.

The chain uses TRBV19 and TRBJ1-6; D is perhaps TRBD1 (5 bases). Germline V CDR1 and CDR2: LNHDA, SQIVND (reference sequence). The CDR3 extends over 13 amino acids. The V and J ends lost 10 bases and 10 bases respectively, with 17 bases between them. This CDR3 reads CATSLGAESPLHF. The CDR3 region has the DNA TGTGCCACCTCTCTTGGGGCGGAATCACCCCTCCACTTT.